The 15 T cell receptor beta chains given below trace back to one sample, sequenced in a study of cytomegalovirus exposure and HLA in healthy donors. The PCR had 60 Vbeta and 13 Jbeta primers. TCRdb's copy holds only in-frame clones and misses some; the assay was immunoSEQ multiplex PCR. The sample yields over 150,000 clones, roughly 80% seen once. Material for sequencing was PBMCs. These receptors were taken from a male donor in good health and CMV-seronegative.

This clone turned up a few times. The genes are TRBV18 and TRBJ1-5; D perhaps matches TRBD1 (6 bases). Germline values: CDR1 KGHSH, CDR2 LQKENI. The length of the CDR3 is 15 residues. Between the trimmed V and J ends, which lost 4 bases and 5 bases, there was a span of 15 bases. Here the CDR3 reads CASSRPGTPDQPQHF. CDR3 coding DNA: TGTGCCAGCTCACGACCGGGGACACCTGATCAGCCCCAGCATTTT.

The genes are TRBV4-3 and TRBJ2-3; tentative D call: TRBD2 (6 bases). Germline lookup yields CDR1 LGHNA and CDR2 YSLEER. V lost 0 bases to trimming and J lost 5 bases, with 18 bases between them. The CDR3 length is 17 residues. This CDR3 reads CASSQEGRDPLIDTQYF. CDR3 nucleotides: TGCGCCAGCAGCCAAGAGGGGCGGGACCCCCTGATAGATACGCAGTATTTT.

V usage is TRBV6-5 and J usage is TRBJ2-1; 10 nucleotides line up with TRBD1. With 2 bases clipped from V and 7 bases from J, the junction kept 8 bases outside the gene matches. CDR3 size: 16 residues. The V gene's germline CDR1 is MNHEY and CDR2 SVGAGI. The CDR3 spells CASSYDPGQGLNEQFF. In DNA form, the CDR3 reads TGTGCCAGCAGTTACGACCCGGGACAGGGGTTGAATGAGCAGTTCTTC.

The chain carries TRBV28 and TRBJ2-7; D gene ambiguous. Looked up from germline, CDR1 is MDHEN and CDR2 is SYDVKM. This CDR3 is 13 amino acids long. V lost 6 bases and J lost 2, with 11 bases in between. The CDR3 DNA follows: TGTGCCAGCAGCTACCCTACTACCTACGAGCAGTACTTC. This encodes CASSYPTTYEQYF.

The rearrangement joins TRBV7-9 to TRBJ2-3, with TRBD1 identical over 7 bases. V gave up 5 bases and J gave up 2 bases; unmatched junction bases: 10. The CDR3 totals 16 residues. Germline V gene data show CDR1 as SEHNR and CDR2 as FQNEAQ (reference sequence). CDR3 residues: CASSPYRGSNTDTQYF. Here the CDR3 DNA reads TGTGCCAGCAGCCCTTACAGGGGTTCAAACACAGATACGCAGTATTTT.

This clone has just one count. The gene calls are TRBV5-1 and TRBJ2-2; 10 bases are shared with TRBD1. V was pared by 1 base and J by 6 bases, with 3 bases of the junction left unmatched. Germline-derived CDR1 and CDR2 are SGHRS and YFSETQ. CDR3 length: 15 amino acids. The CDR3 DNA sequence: TGCGCCAGCAGCTTGAGACAGGGGGCGCCCGGGGAGCTGTTTTTT. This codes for CASSLRQGAPGELFF.

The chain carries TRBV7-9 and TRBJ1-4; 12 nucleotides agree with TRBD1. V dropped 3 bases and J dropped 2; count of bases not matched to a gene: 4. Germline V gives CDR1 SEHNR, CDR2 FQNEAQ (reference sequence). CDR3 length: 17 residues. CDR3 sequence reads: CASSLGDRGRTNEKLFF. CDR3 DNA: TGTGCCAGCAGCTTGGGGGACAGGGGGCGGACTAATGAAAAACTGTTTTTT.

CDR3 loop: CASSSDRRSNQPQHF. In DNA form, the CDR3 reads TGTGCCAGCAGCTCGGACAGACGTAGCAATCAGCCCCAGCATTTT. V and J are TRBV7-2 and TRBJ1-5; a weak D match, TRBD1 (6 bases). CDR1 and CDR2 from the germline V gene are SGHTA and FQGNSA. V dropped 4 bases and J dropped 0 bases, with 10 bases sitting between them. The CDR3 is 15 amino acids.

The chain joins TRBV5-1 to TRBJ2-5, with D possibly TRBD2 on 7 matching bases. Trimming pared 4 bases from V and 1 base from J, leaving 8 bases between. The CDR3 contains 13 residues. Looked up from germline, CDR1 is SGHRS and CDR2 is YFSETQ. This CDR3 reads CASSRGAQETQYF. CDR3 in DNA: TGCGCCAGCAGCCGGGGGGCCCAAGAGACCCAGTACTTC.

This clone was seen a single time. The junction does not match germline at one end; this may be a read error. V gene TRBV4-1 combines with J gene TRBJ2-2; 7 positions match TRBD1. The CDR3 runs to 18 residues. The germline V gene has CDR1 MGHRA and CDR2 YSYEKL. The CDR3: CASSPDPQAGGDTGKLFF. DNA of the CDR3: TGCGCCAGCAGCCCCGATCCCCAGGCAGGGGGAGACACCGGGAAGCTGTTTTTT.

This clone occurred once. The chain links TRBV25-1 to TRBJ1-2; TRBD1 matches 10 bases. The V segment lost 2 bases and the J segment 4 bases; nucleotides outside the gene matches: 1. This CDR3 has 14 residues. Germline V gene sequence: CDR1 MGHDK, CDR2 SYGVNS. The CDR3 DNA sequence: TGTGCCAGCAGTGAAAGGACAGGGGGCTATGGCTACACCTTC. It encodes CASSERTGGYGYTF.

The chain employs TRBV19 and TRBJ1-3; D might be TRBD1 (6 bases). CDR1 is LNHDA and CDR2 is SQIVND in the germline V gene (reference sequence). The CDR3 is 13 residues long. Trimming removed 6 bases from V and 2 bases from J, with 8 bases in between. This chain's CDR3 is CASSWTAGNTIYF. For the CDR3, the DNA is TGTGCCAGTAGCTGGACAGCTGGAAACACCATATATTTT.

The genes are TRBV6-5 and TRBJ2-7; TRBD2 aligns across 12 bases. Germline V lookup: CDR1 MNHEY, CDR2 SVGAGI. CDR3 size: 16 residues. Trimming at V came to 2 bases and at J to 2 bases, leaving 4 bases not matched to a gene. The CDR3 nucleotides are TGTGCCAGCAGTTACCGCGGGACTAGCGGGCCCTACGAGCAGTACTTC. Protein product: CASSYRGTSGPYEQYF.

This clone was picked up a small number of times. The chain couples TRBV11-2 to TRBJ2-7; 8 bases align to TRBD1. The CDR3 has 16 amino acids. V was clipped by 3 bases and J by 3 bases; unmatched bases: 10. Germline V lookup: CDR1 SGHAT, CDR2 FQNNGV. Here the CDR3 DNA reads TGTGCCAGCAGCTTTAACCTAGCAGGGGGCCGCTACGAGCAGTACTTC. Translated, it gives CASSFNLAGGRYEQYF.

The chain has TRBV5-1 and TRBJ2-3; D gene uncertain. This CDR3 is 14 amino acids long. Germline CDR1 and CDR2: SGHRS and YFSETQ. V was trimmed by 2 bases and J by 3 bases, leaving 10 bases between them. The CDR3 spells CASSFTAMTDTQYF. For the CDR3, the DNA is TGCGCCAGCAGCTTTACTGCGATGACAGATACGCAGTATTTT.